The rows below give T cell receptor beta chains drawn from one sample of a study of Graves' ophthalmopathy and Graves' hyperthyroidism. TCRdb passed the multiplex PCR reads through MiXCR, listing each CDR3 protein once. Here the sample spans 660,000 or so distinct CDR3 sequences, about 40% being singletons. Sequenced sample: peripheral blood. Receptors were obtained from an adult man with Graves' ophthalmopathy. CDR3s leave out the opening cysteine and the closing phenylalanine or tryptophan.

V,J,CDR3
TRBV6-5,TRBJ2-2,ASRPPGQGGTGELF
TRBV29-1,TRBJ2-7,SVVFRGGL
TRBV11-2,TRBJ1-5,ASSLGSSGVSQPQH
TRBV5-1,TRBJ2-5,ASRRGTSEETQY
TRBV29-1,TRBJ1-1,SVVSLGDTEAF
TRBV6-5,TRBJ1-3,ASWQGPGNTIY
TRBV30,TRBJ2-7,AWSDSGTGSAWAYEQY
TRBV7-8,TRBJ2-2,ASSLARRLARNTGELF
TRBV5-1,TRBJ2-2,ASSLEWNVGELF
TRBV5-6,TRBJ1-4,ASSLPDSIEKLF
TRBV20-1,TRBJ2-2,SARLTNTGELF
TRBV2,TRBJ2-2,ASTPRGPSGELF
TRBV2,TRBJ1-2,ASSEIGEKGASSGYT
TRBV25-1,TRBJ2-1,ASSPSGADEQF
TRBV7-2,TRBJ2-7,ASSPMRQGSSYEQY
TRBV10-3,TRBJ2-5,AISGQGTQY
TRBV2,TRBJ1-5,ASSDRVGPQH
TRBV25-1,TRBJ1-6,ASSGAGTGIH
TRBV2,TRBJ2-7,ASSGHRTGAEQY
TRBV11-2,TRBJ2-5,ASSLKWGAWETQY
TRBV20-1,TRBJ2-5,SAGSVSGDSETQY
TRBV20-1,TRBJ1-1,SARLDYTEAF
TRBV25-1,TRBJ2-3,ASSEYSSTDTQY
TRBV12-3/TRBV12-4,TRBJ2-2,ASSLQGPTNTGELF
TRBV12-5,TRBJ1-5,ASGLGTAEH
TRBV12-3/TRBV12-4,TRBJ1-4,ASRPRTGRANEKLF
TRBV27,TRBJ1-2,ASRGEDYGYT
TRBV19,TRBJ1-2,VTNQEGGIYGYT
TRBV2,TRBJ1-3,ASSGPGVYGNTIY
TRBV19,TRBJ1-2,ASTGGRIGYT
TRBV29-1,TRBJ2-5,SVGAGGRETQY
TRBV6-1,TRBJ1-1,ASYGDRDTEAF
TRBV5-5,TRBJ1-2,ASSLERQVYGYT